The 19 T cell receptor beta chains below all came from one sample that was sequenced in a study of Ad26.COV2.S vaccination and SARS-CoV-2 variants. Some clones are missing from TCRdb's copy, which holds only in-frame ones; the method was immunoSEQ multiplex PCR. The sample includes about 370,000 clones, approximately 91% of them seen just once. Indicated treatment: over 15 received Ad26.COV2.S at low or high dose, single or two shots; about 5 received placebo; per-sample allocation not given. Sampling happened 63 days after the first vaccine or placebo injection. The sequenced sample was peripheral blood, obtained in a trial of Ad26.COV2.S vaccine versus placebo. These receptors were collected from a person between 18 and 60 years old who received the Ad26.COV2.S COVID-19 vaccine or a placebo.

The gene calls are TRBV19 and TRBJ1-2; 7 bases map to TRBD1. The CDR3 covers 14 residues. V lost 5 bases to trimming and J lost 4 bases; unmatched junction nucleotides: 7. Germline V CDR1 and CDR2: LNHDA, SQIVND (reference sequence). CDR3 DNA: TGTGCCAGTAGTCCGCGGACAGGAGTCTATGGCTACACCTTC. It translates to CASSPRTGVYGYTF. Together with reference TRBV19 and TRBJ1-2, the CDR3 gives the full variable domain: DGGITQSPKYLFRKEGQNVTLSCEQNLNHDAMYWYRQDPGQGLRLIYYSQIVNDFQKGDIAEGYSVSREKKESFPLTVTSAQKNPTAFYLCASSPRTGVYGYTFGSGTRLTVV.

The chain employs TRBV5-8 and TRBJ1-2; TRBD1 is a possible D gene (6 bases). Between the trimmed V and J ends, which lost 0 bases and 5 bases, there was a span of 20 bases. The CDR3 is made up of 17 amino acids. Per the germline V gene, CDR1 is SGHTS and CDR2 is YDEGEE. CDR3 in DNA: TGTGCCAGCAGCTTGGTGATTAGGAGCCAGGGGTTGTATGGCTACACCTTC. Encoded protein: CASSLVIRSQGLYGYTF.

CDR3 nucleotide sequence: TGCGCCAGCACCAACAGTCCTAATAGCAATCAGCCCCAGCATTTT. Its translation: CASTNSPNSNQPQHF. The genes are TRBV23-1 and TRBJ1-5; no definite D call. TRBV23-1 is assigned to the ORF class and has an uncertain function. The CDR3 extends over 15 amino acids. The V end lost 7 bases, the J end lost 0 bases, and 13 bases lay between the germline ends.

The CDR3 nucleotides read TGTGCCAGCAGCTTTCCCGGGAGAAACAATGAGCAGTTCTTC. Encoded protein: CASSFPGRNNEQFF. The V and J genes are TRBV7-2 and TRBJ2-1; tentative D call: TRBD2 (6 bases). Per the germline V gene, CDR1 is SGHTA and CDR2 is FQGNSA. V lost 3 bases and J lost 5, with 11 bases in between. The CDR3 is 14 residues long.

The chain joins TRBV2 to TRBJ1-1; D is undetermined. Per germline, CDR1 SNHLY and CDR2 FYNNEI. Trimming stripped 9 bases from V and 5 bases from J, with 16 bases between. The CDR3 has 13 amino acids. The CDR3 nucleotides are TGTGCCAGTACCTTCGACCGGGAAACTGAAGCTTTCTTT. Protein product: CASTFDRETEAFF. Variable domain in full (rest from reference TRBV2 and TRBJ1-1): EPEVTQTPSHQVTQMGQEVILRCVPISNHLYFYWYRQILGQKVEFLVSFYNNEISEKSEIFDDQFSVERPDGSNFTLKIRSTKLEDSAMYFCASTFDRETEAFFGQGTRLTVV.

The chain links TRBV5-5 to TRBJ2-7; D unclear. The CDR3 sequence is 15 residues long. The V gene lost 0 bases and the J gene lost 6 bases, with 16 bases spanning the gap. Germline lookup yields CDR1 SGHKS and CDR2 YYEKEE (reference sequence). CDR3: CASSLGSVLWSEQYF. The CDR3 bases are TGTGCCAGCAGCTTGGGATCGGTGTTGTGGAGCGAGCAGTACTTC.

V is TRBV2 and J is TRBJ1-1; perhaps TRBD1 as D (6 bases). CDR3 length: 14 amino acids. The V and J ends lost 4 bases and 4 bases respectively, with 13 bases between them. Germline V gene lookup returns CDR1 SNHLY and CDR2 FYNNEI. CDR3 DNA: TGTGCCAGCAGTGTCAGGGGACGGGGCACTGAAGCTTTCTTT. It yields the protein CASSVRGRGTEAFF. The full variable domain, in which reference TRBV2 and TRBJ1-1 provide the parts outside the CDR3, is EPEVTQTPSHQVTQMGQEVILRCVPISNHLYFYWYRQILGQKVEFLVSFYNNEISEKSEIFDDQFSVERPDGSNFTLKIRSTKLEDSAMYFCASSVRGRGTEAFFGQGTRLTVV.

The CDR3 region is CASSLDPDLNYNEQFF. CDR3 DNA sequence: TGTGCCAGCAGCTTAGATCCGGACTTGAATTACAATGAGCAGTTCTTC. V and J are TRBV11-2 and TRBJ2-1, with a tentative D call TRBD2 (5 bases). The V end was cut by 0 bases, the J end by 4 bases, with 13 bases between. This CDR3 has 16 amino acids. CDR1 is SGHAT, CDR2 FQNNGV, per germline. Using reference TRBV11-2 and TRBJ2-1 for the parts outside the CDR3, the full variable domain is EAGVAQSPRYKIIEKRQSVAFWCNPISGHATLYWYQQILGQGPKLLIQFQNNGVVDDSQLPKDRFSAERLKGVDSTLKIQPAKLEDSAVYLCASSLDPDLNYNEQFFGPGTRLTVL.

The V and J genes are TRBV5-1 and TRBJ2-2, with D possibly TRBD1 on 5 matching bases. There are 16 residues in the CDR3. V was pared by 4 bases and J by 6 bases, with 19 bases between. CDR1 is SGHRS, CDR2 YFSETQ, per germline. CDR3 sequence reads: CASSKGQGTEAGELFF. The CDR3 DNA reads as TGCGCCAGCAGCAAGGGGCAGGGAACAGAAGCCGGGGAGCTGTTTTTT.

The rearrangement links TRBV6-2 or TRBV6-3 to TRBJ1-1; no reliable D call. Per germline, CDR1 MNHEY and CDR2 SVGEGT. CDR3 length: 20 amino acids. Trimming shortened V by 2 bases and J by 1 base, and 26 bases separated the two germline ends. CDR3 DNA sequence: TGTGCCAGCAGTTACCGACCGCAATCCGGCCCCCGAGGGCAGAACACTGAAGCTTTCTTT. This codes for CASSYRPQSGPRGQNTEAFF.

Details on this clone: Other DNA sequences in the sample encode the same CDR3. V usage is TRBV19 and J usage is TRBJ1-1; no clear D. The V and J ends lost 3 bases and 0 bases respectively, with 8 bases between them. The CDR3 is made up of 14 amino acids. From germline, CDR1 is LNHDA and CDR2 SQIVND (reference sequence). This chain's CDR3 is CASSISQMNTEAFF. CDR3 nucleotides: TGTGCCAGTAGTATCAGTCAGATGAACACTGAAGCTTTCTTT.

CDR3 nucleotides: TGTGCCTGGAGTGTGCAGGGAAGGCAGCCCCAGCATTTT. Amino acid sequence: CAWSVQGRQPQHF. The chain couples TRBV30 to TRBJ1-5; a possible D gene is TRBD1 (5 bases). V shed 0 bases and J shed 7 bases, with 10 bases lying between them. The CDR3 contains 13 residues. Germline assignment: CDR1 GTSNPN and CDR2 SVGIG (reference sequence).

The chain has TRBV3-1 (or the pseudogene TRBV3-2) and TRBJ2-2; D is unclear. Per germline, CDR1 LGHDT and CDR2 YNNKEL (reference sequence). With 3 bases removed from V and 4 bases from J, the gap between germline ends came to 9 bases. This CDR3 is 14 amino acids long. CDR3 bases: TGTGCCAGCAGCCATGGAATAAGCACCGGGGAGCTGTTTTTT. Amino acids: CASSHGISTGELFF.

V is TRBV9 and J is TRBJ1-1; maybe TRBD1 (5 bases). This CDR3 contains 15 residues. The ends were cut back, 4 bases at V and 7 bases at J, with 20 bases in the middle. Germline values: CDR1 SGDLS, CDR2 YYNGEE. Written as DNA, the CDR3 is TGTGCCAGCAGCTCCCCCCGGCCGAGAACAGGTGAAGCTTTCTTT. It translates to CASSSPRPRTGEAFF.

In this sample, this clone turned up once. The chain recombines TRBV7-9 with TRBJ2-7; TRBD2 agrees at 7 bases. Germline V gene lookup returns CDR1 SEHNR and CDR2 FQNEAQ (reference sequence). V was pared by 4 bases and J by 4 bases, with 13 bases of the junction left unmatched. The CDR3 spans 16 residues. The CDR3 DNA follows: TGTGCCAGCAGCTCCATGAGCGGGGCCGATTATTACGAGCAGTACTTC. Amino acids: CASSSMSGADYYEQYF. Looking up the rest from reference TRBV7-9 and TRBJ2-7 gives the full variable domain: DTGVSQNPRHKITKRGQNVTFRCDPISEHNRLYWYRQTLGQGPEFLTYFQNEAQLEKSRLLSDRFSAERPKGSFSTLEIQRTEQGDSAMYLCASSSMSGADYYEQYFGPGTRLTVT.

The chain combines TRBV5-1 with TRBJ1-2, with TRBD1 as a possible D gene (6 bases). CDR3 size: 14 residues. Trimming took 4 bases from V and 7 from J, leaving 17 bases between them. Germline values: CDR1 SGHRS, CDR2 YFSETQ. The CDR3 DNA follows: TGCGCCAGCAGCCCGACAGGAGGCTGGGGTGGCTACACCTTC. Translation: CASSPTGGWGGYTF.

The rearrangement links TRBV9 to TRBJ1-2; the D is unclear. Germline V gives CDR1 SGDLS, CDR2 YYNGEE. CDR3 length: 12 residues. V lost 5 bases to trimming and J lost 7 bases, with 12 bases between them. CDR3 amino acids: CASSREMGGYTF. The CDR3 DNA is TGTGCCAGCAGTAGGGAGATGGGTGGCTACACCTTC. Supplemented by reference TRBV9 and TRBJ1-2, the full variable domain reads DSGVTQTPKHLITATGQRVTLRCSPRSGDLSVYWYQQSLDQGLQFLIQYYNGEERAKGNILERFSAQQFPDLHSELNLSSLELGDSALYFCASSREMGGYTFGSGTRLTVV.

The rearrangement uses TRBV6-5 and TRBJ2-5, with D perhaps TRBD1 (6 bases). This CDR3 has 15 amino acids. The V and J ends lost 4 bases and 0 bases respectively, with 12 bases between them. Germline V lookup: CDR1 MNHEY, CDR2 SVGAGI. CDR3 nucleotide sequence: TGTGCCAGCAGTTCCCCGGGACAAAACCAAGAGACCCAGTACTTC. Translating gives CASSSPGQNQETQYF.

V gene TRBV5-1 combines with J gene TRBJ1-4; 8 bases are shared with TRBD1. The CDR3 sequence is 14 residues long. V lost 4 bases to trimming and J lost 6 bases; unmatched junction nucleotides: 5. CDR1 is SGHRS, CDR2 YFSETQ, per germline. The CDR3 spells CASSLQGEDEKLFF. The CDR3 DNA sequence: TGCGCCAGCAGCCTACAGGGGGAGGATGAAAAACTGTTTTTT.